This entry is about one TCR beta chain. The sample belongs to a study of T cells in women clearing cervical HPV infection. TCRdb keeps only in-frame clones here, not all; method: immunoSEQ multiplex PCR. The ten most abundant clones cover 7.5% to 10% of a sample with 20,000 to 25,000 clones. Sequenced: blood buffy coat. The sequence was collected from a woman aged 18 to 75 with a cervical HPV16 infection that either progressed to CIN3+ or cleared (not recorded which).

The sequenced CDR3 bases are TGTGCCAGCAGTGAAGGGCCAAACACTGAA. This sequence encodes CASSEGPNTE. The complete CDR3 protein is CASSEGPNTEAFF. The genes are TRBV2 and TRBJ1-1; D gene unclear. The read ends 3 residues early relative to the CDR3; the germline J gene fills the gap. CDR1 is SNHLY and CDR2 is FYNNEI in the germline V gene. The CDR3 runs to 13 residues. Between the trimmed V and J ends, which lost 1 base and 2 bases, there was a span of 5 bases.